This is a list of T cell receptor beta chains from one sample in a study of cytomegalovirus exposure and HLA in healthy donors. Sequenced by immunoSEQ multiplex PCR; TCRdb stores in-frame clones only, minus some. Of approximately 88,000 clones listed, approximately 96% were seen once; the top ten hold about 1.3%. The sequencing sample was made of PBMCs. Receptors were obtained from a woman under 30 in good health and CMV-seronegative. CDR3s leave out the opening cysteine and the closing phenylalanine or tryptophan. The size of a clone is reported for some rows only, either as once, few or many, or as a class for expanded clones.

abundance | j_gene | v_gene | CDR3aa
NA | TRBJ2-5 | TRBV28 | ASSPVDRAETQY
NA | TRBJ2-1 | TRBV19 | ASSRDRGYNEQF
NA | TRBJ2-7 | TRBV19 | ASSRGGTSSYEQY
NA | TRBJ2-1 | TRBV6-4 | ASTHKNEQF
NA | TRBJ2-7 | TRBV6-5 | ASRPGTSGTEQY
NA | TRBJ1-5 | TRBV6-1 | ASSEAGTNQPQH
NA | TRBJ1-6 | TRBV19 | ASSTQWGVGSPLH
NA | TRBJ1-2 | TRBV5-4 | ASSAYGTADYYGYT
NA | TRBJ1-1 | TRBV9 | ASTEGQGPYNTEAF
NA | TRBJ2-5 | TRBV7-9 | ASSLFREETQY
NA | TRBJ2-5 | TRBV5-1 | ASSPTGKLLETQY
NA | TRBJ2-2 | TRBV5-1 | ASSSGLAGYTGELF
once | TRBJ2-5 | TRBV5-1 | ASSSSPGLAQETQY
NA | TRBJ2-1 | TRBV7-8 | ASSLFSSYNEQF
NA | TRBJ2-6 | TRBV23-1 | ASPLRGRRVGANVLT
NA | TRBJ2-1 | TRBV28 | ASVNSGINYNEQF
NA | TRBJ2-7 | TRBV19 | ASSTSVGGSLYEQY
NA | TRBJ1-4 | TRBV5-1 | ASSLGTGTNEKLF
NA | TRBJ2-3 | TRBV10-1 | ASSVTGTGGDTQY
NA | TRBJ2-7 | TRBV10-3 | AISDPGTGFYEQY
NA | TRBJ1-5 | TRBV19 | ASSMVQGTISNQPQH
NA | TRBJ2-7 | TRBV28 | ASGRGTSGPNEQY
NA | TRBJ2-7 | TRBV18 | ASSGRDRADEQY
NA | TRBJ2-3 | TRBV5-1 | ASSLPTSGRDVADTQY
NA | TRBJ2-7 | TRBV5-1 | ASSPWTGGKTYEQY
once | TRBJ2-3 | TRBV5-4 | ASSRGSAGSITDTQY
NA | TRBJ2-2 | TRBV4-1 | ASSQGSLAPGELF
NA | TRBJ1-1 | TRBV13 | ASSRTANTEAF
NA | TRBJ2-7 | TRBV18 | ASSRPGLDSYEQY
once | TRBJ2-1 | TRBV4-1 | ASSQVSWGGRTFSYNEQF
NA | TRBJ1-5 | TRBV15 | ATSLPGQYSNQPQH
NA | TRBJ2-1 | TRBV10-2 | ASTGFGNEQF
NA | TRBJ1-1 | TRBV6-5 | ASRLGTASDEAF
NA | TRBJ2-5 | TRBV6-5 | ASRHGWGLKETQY
once | TRBJ2-7 | TRBV5-4 | ASSLASFPSFIYEQY
once | TRBJ1-3 | TRBV7-8 | ASSLDRGPNSGNTIY
NA | TRBJ2-7 | TRBV10-3 | AMRRGQGERYEQY